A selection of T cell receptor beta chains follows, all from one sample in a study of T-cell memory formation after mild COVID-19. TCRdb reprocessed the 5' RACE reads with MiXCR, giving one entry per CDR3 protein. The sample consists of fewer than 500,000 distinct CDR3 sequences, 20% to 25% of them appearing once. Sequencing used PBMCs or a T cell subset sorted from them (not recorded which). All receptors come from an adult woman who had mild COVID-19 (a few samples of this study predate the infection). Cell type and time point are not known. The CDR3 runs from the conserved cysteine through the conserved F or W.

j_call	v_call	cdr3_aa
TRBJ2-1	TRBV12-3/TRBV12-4	CASSQRQGMVYNEQFF
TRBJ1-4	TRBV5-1	CASSPSEFNEKLFF
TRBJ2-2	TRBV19	CASDQGVGGELFF
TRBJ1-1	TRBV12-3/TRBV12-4	CASSWGAQGDTEAFF
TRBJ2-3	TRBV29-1	CSAHTDTQYF
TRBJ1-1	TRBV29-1	CSVGFAFF
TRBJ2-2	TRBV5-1	CASSGGITANTGELFF
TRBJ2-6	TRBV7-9	CASSLAGYGANVLTF
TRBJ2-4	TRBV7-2	CASSRRGGGQAIQYF
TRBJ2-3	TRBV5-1	CASSQPGTASTDTQYF
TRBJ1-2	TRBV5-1	CASSLGDGARGYTF
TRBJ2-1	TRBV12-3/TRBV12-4	CASSPLAGGLSEQFF
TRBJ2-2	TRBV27	CASRPYGEGLGELFF
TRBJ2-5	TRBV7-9	CASSPPVLMGQETQYF
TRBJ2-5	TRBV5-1	CASSFGQGWETQYF
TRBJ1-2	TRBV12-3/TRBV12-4	CASSSPGTSGYTF
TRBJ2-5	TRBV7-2	CASSLGIMAGGIQETQYF
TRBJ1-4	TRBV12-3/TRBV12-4	CASRTILDRATGKLFF
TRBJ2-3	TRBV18	CASSPKGTGATDTQYF
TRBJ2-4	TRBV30	CAWTARIAGANIQYF
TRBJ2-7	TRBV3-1	CASGEVGDPPYEQYF
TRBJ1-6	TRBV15	CATSGDKNYNSPLHF
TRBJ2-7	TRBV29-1	CSVEDPPYEQYF
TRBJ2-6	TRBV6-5	CACSTPGANVLTF
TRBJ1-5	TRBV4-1	CASSQDSAGGARRSNQHQHF
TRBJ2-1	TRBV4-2	CASSQFLPSTTEQFF
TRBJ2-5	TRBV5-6	CASTPEGELETQYF